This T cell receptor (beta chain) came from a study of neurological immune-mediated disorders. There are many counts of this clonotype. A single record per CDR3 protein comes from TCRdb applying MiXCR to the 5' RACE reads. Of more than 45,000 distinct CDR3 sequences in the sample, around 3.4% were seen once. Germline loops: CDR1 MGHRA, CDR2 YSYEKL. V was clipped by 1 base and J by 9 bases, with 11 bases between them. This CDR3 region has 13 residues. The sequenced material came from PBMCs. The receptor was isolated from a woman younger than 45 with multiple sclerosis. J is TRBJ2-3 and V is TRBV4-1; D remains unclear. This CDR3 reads CASSQVGLGTQYF. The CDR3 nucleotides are TGCGCCAGCAGCCAAGTTGGGCTGGGGACGCAGTATTTT.